Below are 32 T cell receptor beta chains sequenced from a single sample in a study of blood T cell repertoires in COVID-19. TCRdb's table, derived via immunoSEQ multiplex PCR, lists solely in-frame clones and lacks some. The sample has a few hundred thousand clones, around 83% seen once. Source material: peripheral blood. All receptors come from a woman at least 80 years old with COVID-19, enrolled during active disease.

The chain is built from TRBV5-6 and TRBJ2-7, with 8 positions matching TRBD2. Germline CDR1 reads SGHDT; CDR2 reads YYEEEE. J gave up 2 bases and V 5 bases, and 6 bases lay outside the gene matches. This CDR3 region has 14 residues. CDR3 nucleotide sequence: TGTGCCAGCAGACGACGGGAGGGGCCCTACGAGCAGTACTTC. This encodes CASRRREGPYEQYF. Supplemented by reference TRBV5-6 and TRBJ2-7, the full variable domain reads DAGVTQSPTHLIKTRGQQVTLRCSPKSGHDTVSWYQQALGQGPQFIFQYYEEEERQRGNFPDRFSGHQFPNYSSELNVNALLLGDSALYLCASRRREGPYEQYFGPGTRLTVT.

The chain employs TRBV11-2 and TRBJ1-2; D possibly corresponds to TRBD1 (5 bases). The V gene's germline CDR1 is SGHAT and CDR2 FQNNGV. The length of the CDR3 is 12 residues. Trimming left V 5 bases short and J 9 bases short, with 13 bases between. The CDR3 DNA follows: TGTGCCAGCAGCCAGAAGACAGTTCGCTACACCTTC. Its translation: CASSQKTVRYTF.

The count of this clone is one. The rearrangement links TRBV12-3 or TRBV12-4 to TRBJ2-6; D is uncertain. There are 13 residues in the CDR3. Trimming cost V 6 bases and J 2 bases, with 5 bases left between them. Here the CDR3 reads CASRRTGANVLTF. The CDR3, as DNA: TGTGCCAGCAGGAGAACTGGGGCCAACGTCCTGACTTTC.

The chain is built from TRBV15 and TRBJ2-1; 11 nucleotides match TRBD2. Unmatched junction bases numbered 7, after V lost 2 bases and J lost 7 bases. The CDR3 totals 16 residues. CDR1 is LNHNV, CDR2 YYDKDF, per germline (reference sequence). The CDR3 loop reads CATSRSLAGGSNEQFF. The CDR3 DNA follows: TGTGCCACCAGCAGATCGCTAGCGGGAGGTAGTAATGAGCAGTTCTTC.

V usage is TRBV5-6 and J usage is TRBJ1-1, with 7 bases aligning to TRBD1. Per the germline V gene, CDR1 is SGHDT and CDR2 is YYEEEE. This CDR3 is built from 14 residues. V lost 2 bases and J lost 4; bases outside the gene matches: 5. CDR3 loop: CASSLWRGLTEAFF. CDR3 DNA sequence: TGTGCCAGCAGCTTATGGAGGGGGCTCACTGAAGCTTTCTTT.

This chain joins TRBV9 and TRBJ1-1; 8 bases agree with TRBD1. The CDR3 totals 13 residues. From germline, CDR1 is SGDLS and CDR2 YYNGEE. Trimming at V came to 4 bases and at J to 11 bases, leaving 10 bases not matched to a gene. This CDR3 reads CASSPGGPRSAFF. The CDR3 nucleotides are TGTGCCAGCAGCCCAGGGGGCCCCCGGTCGGCTTTCTTT.

There are a few counts of this clone. The genes are TRBV3-1 (or the pseudogene TRBV3-2) and TRBJ2-7, with TRBD1 as a possible D gene (6 bases). Germline V gives CDR1 LGHDT, CDR2 YNNKEL (reference sequence). This CDR3 region has 14 residues. V lost 1 base to trimming and J lost 9 bases, with 16 bases between them. The CDR3 bases are TGTGCCAGCAGCCAAGGATCCTCAGGGGTGGGGCAGTACTTC. It codes for CASSQGSSGVGQYF.

The rearrangement joins TRBV6-5 to TRBJ1-1; unclear D gene. V was clipped by 8 bases and J by 0 bases, with 13 bases between them. The CDR3 sequence is 14 residues long. The V gene's germline CDR1 is MNHEY and CDR2 SVGAGI. CDR3 sequence reads: CASAVQIMNTEAFF. The CDR3, as DNA: TGTGCCAGCGCTGTACAGATTATGAACACTGAAGCTTTCTTT.

J is TRBJ2-7 and V is TRBV5-5; the D gene is possibly TRBD1 (5 bases). This CDR3 region has 13 residues. Trimming removed 8 bases from V and 6 bases from J, with 18 bases in between. Germline CDR1 SGHKS, CDR2 YYEKEE (reference sequence). CDR3 DNA sequence: TGTGCCAGTTCGGTCCACGTTAGGGGCGAGCAGTACTTC. Its protein is CASSVHVRGEQYF.

This sequence joins TRBV19 and TRBJ2-1, with D possibly being TRBD2 (6 bases). The V end was cut by 6 bases, the J end by 6 bases, with 18 bases between. The CDR3 length is 15 residues. CDR1 and CDR2 from the germline V gene are LNHDA and SQIVND (reference sequence). The CDR3 region is CASSHPRVSGNEQFF. For the CDR3, the DNA is TGTGCCAGTAGCCACCCTCGAGTTAGCGGCAATGAGCAGTTCTTC.

The chain couples TRBV6-2 or TRBV6-3 to TRBJ2-1; TRBD1 aligns across 9 bases. The J segment lost 5 bases and the V segment lost 6 bases, leaving 8 bases of the junction unmatched. The CDR3 is made up of 15 amino acids. Germline assignment: CDR1 MNHEY and CDR2 SVGEGT. The CDR3 DNA is TGTGCCAGCAGCCTTACAGGGGGCCATAACAATGAGCAGTTCTTC. Encoded protein: CASSLTGGHNNEQFF.

The chain joins TRBV4-1 to TRBJ2-5; 9 nucleotides align to TRBD1. V was pared by 4 bases and J by 1 base, with 7 bases of the junction left unmatched. The CDR3 spans 16 residues. The germline V gene encodes CDR1 MGHRA and CDR2 YSYEKL. CDR3 protein: CASSPGQGRGQETQYF. CDR3 sequence (DNA): TGCGCCAGCAGCCCAGGACAGGGGAGAGGCCAAGAGACCCAGTACTTC.

This clone was counted between two and nine times. V usage is TRBV7-9 and J usage is TRBJ2-7, with 7 bases that match TRBD2. Trimming took 0 bases from V and 5 from J; bases not matched to a gene: 10. From germline, CDR1 is SEHNR and CDR2 FQNEAQ (reference sequence). The CDR3 loop spans 16 amino acids. The chain's CDR3 is CASSLAGGRLSNEQYF. The CDR3 DNA is TGTGCCAGCAGCTTAGCGGGAGGGCGACTTTCCAACGAGCAGTACTTC.

The genes are TRBV7-3 and TRBJ1-1; D is unclear. This CDR3 is built from 16 residues. In germline, CDR1 is SGHTA, CDR2 FQGTGA. The V gene lost 0 bases and the J gene lost 0 bases, with 11 bases spanning the gap. The CDR3 region has the DNA TGTGCCAGCAGCTTAACTTACAGCTCAATGAACACTGAAGCTTTCTTT. It codes for CASSLTYSSMNTEAFF.

This clone was detected only once. V is TRBV5-1 and J is TRBJ2-5; no clear D. V was trimmed by 0 bases and J by 1 base, leaving 7 bases between them. The CDR3 runs to 14 residues. CDR1 is SGHRS, CDR2 YFSETQ, per germline. CDR3 in DNA: TGCGCCAGCAGCTTGGCTAGTGGCCAAGAGACCCAGTACTTC. It codes for CASSLASGQETQYF.

The V and J genes are TRBV19 and TRBJ1-5, with 7 nucleotides matching TRBD1. Germline V gene lookup returns CDR1 LNHDA and CDR2 SQIVND (reference sequence). J was trimmed by 0 bases and V by 7 bases; bases with no gene match: 15. The CDR3 contains 18 residues. CDR3 in amino acids: CASTRTGRGENSNQPQHF. In nucleotides, the CDR3 is TGTGCCAGTACTAGGACGGGCAGGGGGGAAAATAGCAATCAGCCCCAGCATTTT. Full variable domain (rest looked up from reference TRBV19 and TRBJ1-5): DGGITQSPKYLFRKEGQNVTLSCEQNLNHDAMYWYRQDPGQGLRLIYYSQIVNDFQKGDIAEGYSVSREKKESFPLTVTSAQKNPTAFYLCASTRTGRGENSNQPQHFGDGTRLSIL.

A few counts support this clone. This rearrangement joins TRBV3-1 (or the pseudogene TRBV3-2) to TRBJ1-2; 11 nucleotides line up with TRBD1. The germline V gene has CDR1 LGHDT and CDR2 YNNKEL (reference sequence). Trimming at V came to 4 bases and at J to 4 bases, leaving 11 bases not matched to a gene. The CDR3 totals 17 residues. DNA of the CDR3: TGTGCCAGCAGCCCTAAGTATGCGGGACAGGGGGTCTATGGCTACACCTTC. Its translation: CASSPKYAGQGVYGYTF.

This chain uses TRBV7-8 with TRBJ2-7; TRBD1 matches 10 bases. CDR1 and CDR2 from the germline V gene are SGHVS and FQNEAQ. The ends lost 5 bases at V and 5 bases at J; junction bases unmatched: 12. The CDR3 extends over 16 amino acids. The DNA of the CDR3 is TGTGCCAGCAGCACAGACGGTGGGACAGGGGCGAACGAGCAGTACTTC. Residues: CASSTDGGTGANEQYF. Full variable domain (remainder filled in from reference TRBV7-8 and TRBJ2-7): GAGVSQSPRYKVAKRGQDVALRCDPISGHVSLFWYQQALGQGPEFLTYFQNEAQLDKSGLPSDRFFAERPEGSVSTLKIQRTQQEDSAVYLCASSTDGGTGANEQYFGPGTRLTVT.

This clone was counted between two and nine times. This chain connects TRBV4-2 to TRBJ2-3; D gene uncertain. This CDR3 is 13 amino acids long. Deletions cut 5 bases from V and 0 bases from J, with 6 bases between. The germline V gene encodes CDR1 LGHNA and CDR2 YNFKEQ. CDR3 sequence: CASSEASTDTQYF. The CDR3 DNA reads TGTGCCAGCAGCGAGGCCAGCACAGATACGCAGTATTTT.

This rearrangement joins TRBV18 to TRBJ2-3; the D is unclear. This CDR3 spans 14 amino acids. Trimming pared 3 bases from V and 4 bases from J, leaving 11 bases between. Germline V CDR1 and CDR2: KGHSH, LQKENI. CDR3: CASSPSTPPDTQYF. For the CDR3, the DNA is TGTGCCAGCTCACCTTCGACTCCGCCAGATACGCAGTATTTT.

This rearrangement joins TRBV29-1 to TRBJ2-1; 9 nucleotides agree with TRBD2. J lost 2 bases, V lost 6 bases, and 5 bases had no gene match. In germline, CDR1 is SQVTM, CDR2 ANQGSEA. This CDR3 has 14 amino acids. The CDR3 loop is CSVAGLATYNEQFF. CDR3 coding DNA: TGCAGCGTCGCCGGACTAGCGACCTACAATGAGCAGTTCTTC.

The chain couples TRBV18 to TRBJ2-2; D unresolved. Per germline, CDR1 KGHSH and CDR2 LQKENI. Trimming cost V 0 bases and J 0 bases, with 8 bases left between them. The CDR3 runs 16 residues. The CDR3 DNA sequence: TGTGCCAGCTCACCACCGAGTCAGGCGAACACCGGGGAGCTGTTTTTT. Translating it yields CASSPPSQANTGELFF.

As DNA, the CDR3 is TGTGCCACCAGTGATGCCCGACTAGCAAATGAGCAGTTCTTC. Translating it yields CATSDARLANEQFF. The chain couples TRBV24-1 to TRBJ2-1; 7 positions agree with TRBD2. The V segment lost 3 bases and the J segment 7 bases; nucleotides outside the gene matches: 5. Germline values: CDR1 KGHDR, CDR2 SFDVKD. This CDR3 is 14 amino acids long.

V and J are TRBV28 and TRBJ1-5; D call uncertain. The V gene's germline CDR1 is MDHEN and CDR2 SYDVKM. The CDR3 extends over 14 amino acids. The V gene lost 5 bases and the J gene lost 6 bases, with 14 bases spanning the gap. The CDR3 region has the DNA TGTGCCAGCAGTCCAATCCTATTCGGTCAGCCCCAGCATTTT. Amino acids: CASSPILFGQPQHF.

The chain links TRBV7-9 to TRBJ2-2, with a tentative D call TRBD1 (5 bases). The CDR3 is 15 amino acids. Germline CDR1 SEHNR, CDR2 FQNEAQ (reference sequence). The germline V and J ends were trimmed by 5 bases and 1 base, with 11 bases remaining between them. The CDR3: CASSQVGQNTGELFF. Written as DNA, the CDR3 is TGTGCCAGCAGCCAGGTAGGACAGAACACCGGGGAGCTGTTTTTT.

Of note for this clone: One end of the junction is discordant with germline, which a read error may explain. The V call is TRBV7-7, the J call TRBJ2-1; D may be TRBD2 (6 bases). The CDR3 is made up of 14 amino acids. From germline, CDR1 is SSHAT and CDR2 FNYEAQ (reference sequence). CDR3 region: CASSAGLASTEQFF. The DNA for the CDR3 is TGTGCTAGCAGCGCGGGACTGGCGAGCACTGAGCAGTTCTTC.

The chain recombines TRBV4-2 with TRBJ1-6; D not resolved. There are 13 residues in the CDR3. Trimming shortened V by 6 bases and J by 8 bases, and 11 bases separated the two germline ends. Germline values: CDR1 LGHNA, CDR2 YNFKEQ. The CDR3 bases are TGTGCCAGCAGTAAGGAGCAAGATTCACCCCTCCACTTT. Amino acid sequence: CASSKEQDSPLHF.

The CDR3 reads CASRIGSFRDTEAFF. For the CDR3, the DNA is TGTGCCAGTAGAATTGGGTCTTTCAGGGACACTGAAGCTTTCTTT. This rearrangement joins TRBV19 to TRBJ1-1; D perhaps matches TRBD1 (5 bases). This CDR3 has 15 amino acids. Germline V gene data show CDR1 as LNHDA and CDR2 as SQIVND (reference sequence). V gave up 6 bases and J gave up 3 bases, with 17 bases separating them.

The rearrangement links TRBV28 to TRBJ1-5; 12 bases agree with TRBD1. The germline CDR1 and CDR2 sequences are MDHEN and SYDVKM. This CDR3 contains 15 residues. The J segment lost 5 bases and the V segment lost 8 bases, leaving 7 bases of the junction unmatched. CDR3: CASGTGGLGHQPQHF. For the CDR3, the DNA is TGTGCCAGCGGGACAGGGGGCTTAGGCCATCAGCCCCAGCATTTT.

This CDR3 reads CASSETVYGYTF. The CDR3 nucleotides are TGTGCCAGCAGCGAGACAGTCTATGGCTACACCTTC. The V and J genes are TRBV6-2 or TRBV6-3 and TRBJ1-2; TRBD1 might be the D (5 bases). Germline values: CDR1 MNHEY, CDR2 SVGEGT. Between the trimmed V and J ends, which lost 6 bases and 4 bases, there was a span of 9 bases. This CDR3 is built from 12 residues.

This clone appeared a single time. The chain carries TRBV19 and TRBJ2-2, with 7 bases identical to TRBD1. V was pared by 6 bases and J by 3 bases, with 4 bases of the junction left unmatched. Germline V gives CDR1 LNHDA, CDR2 SQIVND (reference sequence). CDR3 size: 14 residues. The CDR3 DNA sequence: TGTGCCAGTAGGACAGGGCCGGACACCGGGGAGCTGTTTTTT. Translated, it gives CASRTGPDTGELFF.

The count of this clone is one. The V gene is TRBV10-1, the J gene TRBJ1-2; 9 bases map to TRBD1. There are 13 residues in the CDR3. V gave up 9 bases and J gave up 5 bases; unmatched junction bases: 7. Germline V gives CDR1 WNHNN, CDR2 SYGVQD (reference sequence). CDR3 sequence: CASNRDRVYGYTF. DNA for the CDR3: TGCGCCAGTAACCGGGACAGGGTTTATGGCTACACCTTC.